Below, 6 T cell receptor beta chains from the same sample are listed, as sequenced in a study of blood T cells in healthy people across ages. Sample-barcoded 5' priming and a J-beta primer mix drove a second PCR of roughly 7 to 11 cycles. TCRdb reanalysed the 5' RACE reads using MiXCR and keeps one entry per CDR3 protein. The sample has approximately 1.5 million distinct CDR3 sequences, 35% to 45% seen once. The sequencing sample was made of blood. The receptors shown here come from a woman younger than 30 in good health.

CDR3 sequence: CASSPSGVGVDTQYF. The CDR3 DNA is TGCGCCAGCAGCCCATCGGGGGTAGGGGTCGATACGCAGTATTTT. The chain uses TRBV4-1 and TRBJ2-3, with a tentative D call TRBD2 (6 bases). The CDR3 is 15 residues long. CDR1 MGHRA and CDR2 YSYEKL come from the germline V gene. The V end was cut by 4 bases, the J end by 6 bases, with 17 bases between.

The sample holds a few counts of this clonotype. V gene TRBV11-2 combines with J gene TRBJ2-7; the D is unclear. The CDR3 length is 14 residues. Trimming stripped 5 bases from V and 1 base from J, with 12 bases between. Germline-derived CDR1 and CDR2 are SGHAT and FQNNGV. The CDR3 DNA reads as TGTGCCAGCAGCATCCCCGGAAGGTCCTACGAGCAGTACTTC. Protein sequence: CASSIPGRSYEQYF.

This clonotype was found a few times. This chain links TRBV12-3 or TRBV12-4 with TRBJ2-5; either TRBD1 or TRBD2 may fit D (5 bases each). CDR3 length: 14 amino acids. V gave up 7 bases and J gave up 3 bases, with 15 bases separating them. DNA of the CDR3: TGTGCCAGCAATCCGGGACGGGGAAAAGAGACCCAGTACTTC. Protein: CASNPGRGKETQYF.

This clonotype appeared a few times. This chain connects TRBV12-3 or TRBV12-4 to TRBJ1-6; D gene uncertain. V was pared by 8 bases and J by 10 bases, with 15 bases between. This CDR3 comprises 13 residues. The CDR3 coding sequence is TGTGCCAGCCTCCAGGATGGGAACTCACCCCTCCACTTT. Protein sequence: CASLQDGNSPLHF.

There are a few counts of this clonotype. The chain links TRBV7-2 to TRBJ2-3; 7 bases are shared with TRBD2. The germline V gene encodes CDR1 SGHTA and CDR2 FQGNSA. Trimming removed 3 bases from V and 6 bases from J; junction bases left unmatched: 15. The CDR3 sequence is 17 residues long. This chain's CDR3 is CASSFDSSGRWRDTQYF. CDR3 DNA: TGTGCCAGCAGCTTCGATTCTAGCGGCCGGTGGCGGGATACGCAGTATTTT.

The CDR3 sequence: CASSPLPDTDTQYF. CDR3 bases: TGCGCCAGCAGCCCGCTCCCGGACACAGATACGCAGTATTTT. The chain recombines TRBV4-1 with TRBJ2-3, with unresolved D. CDR1 and CDR2 (germline): MGHRA, YSYEKL. V was cut by 4 bases and J by 2 bases, with 10 bases left in between. The CDR3 extends over 14 amino acids.